This T cell receptor beta chain derives from a study of shared clonotypes between healthy human individuals. Running of the assay took place at deep level. Using immunoSEQ multiplex PCR, the repertoire was profiled, and TCRdb retains in-frame clones only, with some absent. The data contain under 2.5 million clones, less than 95% of them seen just once; the ten biggest clones take up 0.37%. Germline V CDR1 and CDR2: MNHNS, SASEGT. V was pared by 3 bases and J by 2 bases, with 13 bases between. CDR3 length: 15 residues. The receptor comes from a man aged 18 to 30 in good health. Some clones in this sample may be carry-over from other donors' samples. V is TRBV6-1 and J is TRBJ1-2; D unclear. Sequenced input: naive CD4+ T cells from PBMCs. Subset defined: CD45RA+ positively selected. The CDR3 region is CASSEGWARNYGYTF. Here the CDR3 DNA reads TGTGCCAGCAGTGAGGGTTGGGCGCGAAACTATGGCTACACCTTC.